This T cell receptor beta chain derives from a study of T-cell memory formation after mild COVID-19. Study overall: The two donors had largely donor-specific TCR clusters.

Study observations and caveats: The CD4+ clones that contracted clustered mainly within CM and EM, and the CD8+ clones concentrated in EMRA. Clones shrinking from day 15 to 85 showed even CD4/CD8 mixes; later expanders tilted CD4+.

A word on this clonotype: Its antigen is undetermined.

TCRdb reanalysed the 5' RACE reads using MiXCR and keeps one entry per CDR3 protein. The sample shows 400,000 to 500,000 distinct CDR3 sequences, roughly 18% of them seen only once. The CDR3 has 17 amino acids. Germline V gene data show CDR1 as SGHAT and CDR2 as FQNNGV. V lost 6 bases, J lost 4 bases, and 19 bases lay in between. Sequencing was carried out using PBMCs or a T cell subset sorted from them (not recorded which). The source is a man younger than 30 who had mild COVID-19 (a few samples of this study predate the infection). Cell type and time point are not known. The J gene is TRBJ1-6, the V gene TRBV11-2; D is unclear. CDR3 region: CASSRAASVNYNSPLHF. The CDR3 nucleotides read TGTGCCAGCAGTCGAGCGGCTTCGGTCAATTATAATTCACCCCTCCACTTT.